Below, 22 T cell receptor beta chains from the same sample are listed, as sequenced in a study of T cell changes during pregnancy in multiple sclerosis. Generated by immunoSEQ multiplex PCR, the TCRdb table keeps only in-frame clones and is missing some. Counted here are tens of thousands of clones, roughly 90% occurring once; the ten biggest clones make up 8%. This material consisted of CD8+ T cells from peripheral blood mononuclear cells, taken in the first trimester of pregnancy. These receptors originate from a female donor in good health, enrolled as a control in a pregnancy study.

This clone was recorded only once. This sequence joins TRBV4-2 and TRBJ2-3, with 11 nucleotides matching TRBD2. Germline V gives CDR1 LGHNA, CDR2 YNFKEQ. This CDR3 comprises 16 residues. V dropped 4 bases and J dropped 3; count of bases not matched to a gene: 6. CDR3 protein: CASSPSLAGGTDTQYF. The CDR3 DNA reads TGTGCCAGCAGCCCCAGCTTAGCGGGGGGGACAGATACGCAGTATTTT.

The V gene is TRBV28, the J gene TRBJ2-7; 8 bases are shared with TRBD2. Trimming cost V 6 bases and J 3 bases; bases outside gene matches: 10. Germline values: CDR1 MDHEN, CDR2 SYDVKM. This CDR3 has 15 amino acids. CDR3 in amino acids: CASSGTGTSHYEQYF. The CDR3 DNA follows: TGTGCCAGCAGCGGAACCGGGACTAGTCACTACGAGCAGTACTTC. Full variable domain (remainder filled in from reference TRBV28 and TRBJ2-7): DVKVTQSSRYLVKRTGEKVFLECVQDMDHENMFWYRQDPGLGLRLIYFSYDVKMKEKGDIPEGYSVSREKKERFSLILESASTNQTSMYLCASSGTGTSHYEQYFGPGTRLTVT.

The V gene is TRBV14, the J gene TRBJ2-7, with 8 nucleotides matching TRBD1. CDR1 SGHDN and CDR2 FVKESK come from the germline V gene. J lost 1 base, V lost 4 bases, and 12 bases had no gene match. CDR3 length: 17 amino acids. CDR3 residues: CASSPLLMGTGSYEQYF. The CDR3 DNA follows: TGTGCCAGCAGCCCCCTCCTTATGGGGACAGGATCCTACGAGCAGTACTTC. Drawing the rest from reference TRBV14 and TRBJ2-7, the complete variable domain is EAGVTQFPSHSVIEKGQTVTLRCDPISGHDNLYWYRRVMGKEIKFLLHFVKESKQDESGMPNNRFLAERTGGTYSTLKVQPAELEDSGVYFCASSPLLMGTGSYEQYFGPGTRLTVT.

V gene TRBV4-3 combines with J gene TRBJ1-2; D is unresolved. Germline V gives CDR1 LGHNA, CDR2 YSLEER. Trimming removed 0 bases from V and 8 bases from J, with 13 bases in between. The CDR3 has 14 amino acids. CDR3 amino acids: CASSQDRYTGGYTF. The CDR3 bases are TGCGCCAGCAGCCAAGATCGATACACGGGGGGCTACACCTTC.

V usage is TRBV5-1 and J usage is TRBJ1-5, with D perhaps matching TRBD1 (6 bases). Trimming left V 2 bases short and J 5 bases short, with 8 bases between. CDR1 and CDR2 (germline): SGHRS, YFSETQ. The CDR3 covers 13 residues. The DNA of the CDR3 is TGCGCCAGCAGCTTCGAGGGGGATCAGCCCCAGCATTTT. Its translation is CASSFEGDQPQHF.

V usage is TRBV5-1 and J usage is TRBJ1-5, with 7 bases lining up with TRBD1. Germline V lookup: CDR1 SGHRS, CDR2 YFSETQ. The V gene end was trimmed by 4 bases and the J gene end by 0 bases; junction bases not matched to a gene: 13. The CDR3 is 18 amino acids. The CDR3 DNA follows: TGCGCCAGCAGCCCCAGCCCTAGGGACAGAGATAGCAATCAGCCCCAGCATTTT. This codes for CASSPSPRDRDSNQPQHF.

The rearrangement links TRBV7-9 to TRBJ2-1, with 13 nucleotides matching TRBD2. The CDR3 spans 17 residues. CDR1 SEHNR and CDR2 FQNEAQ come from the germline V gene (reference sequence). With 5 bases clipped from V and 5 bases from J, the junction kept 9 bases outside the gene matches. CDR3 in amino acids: CASSRTSGGRFDNEQFF. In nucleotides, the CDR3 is TGTGCCAGCAGCCGGACTAGCGGGGGCCGATTTGACAATGAGCAGTTCTTC.

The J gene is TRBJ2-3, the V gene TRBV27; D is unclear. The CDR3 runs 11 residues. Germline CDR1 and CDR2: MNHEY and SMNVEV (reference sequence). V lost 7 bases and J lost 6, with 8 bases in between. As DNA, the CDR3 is TGTGCCAGCATGGAGTTTGATACGCAGTATTTT. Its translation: CASMEFDTQYF.

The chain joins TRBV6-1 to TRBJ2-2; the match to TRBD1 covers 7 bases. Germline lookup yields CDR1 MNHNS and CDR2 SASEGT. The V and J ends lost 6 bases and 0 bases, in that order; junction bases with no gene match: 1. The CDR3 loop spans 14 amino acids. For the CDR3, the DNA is TGTGCCAGCAGGGGGACAGCGAACACCGGGGAGCTGTTTTTT. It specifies CASRGTANTGELFF.

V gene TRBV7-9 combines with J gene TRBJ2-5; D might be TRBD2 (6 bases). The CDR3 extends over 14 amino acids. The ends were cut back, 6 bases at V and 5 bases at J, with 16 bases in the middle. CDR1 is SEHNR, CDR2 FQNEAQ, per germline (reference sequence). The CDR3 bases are TGTGCCAGCAGGCCTCGGGGAGGTGAGGAGACCCAGTACTTC. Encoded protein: CASRPRGGEETQYF.

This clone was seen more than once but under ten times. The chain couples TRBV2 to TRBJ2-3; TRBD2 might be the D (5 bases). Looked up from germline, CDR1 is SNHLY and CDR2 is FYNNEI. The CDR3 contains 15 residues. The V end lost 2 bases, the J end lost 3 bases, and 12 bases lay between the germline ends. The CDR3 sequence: CASSEWAGPTDTQYF. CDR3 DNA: TGTGCCAGCAGTGAATGGGCGGGTCCTACAGATACGCAGTATTTT.

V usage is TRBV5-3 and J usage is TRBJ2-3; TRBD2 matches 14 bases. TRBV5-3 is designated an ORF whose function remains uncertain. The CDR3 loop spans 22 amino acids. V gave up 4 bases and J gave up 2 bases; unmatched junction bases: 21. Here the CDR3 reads CARSTTSGGVPKTPIDTDTQYF. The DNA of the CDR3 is TGTGCCAGAAGCACGACTAGCGGGGGGGTTCCGAAAACTCCAATAGACACAGATACGCAGTATTTT.

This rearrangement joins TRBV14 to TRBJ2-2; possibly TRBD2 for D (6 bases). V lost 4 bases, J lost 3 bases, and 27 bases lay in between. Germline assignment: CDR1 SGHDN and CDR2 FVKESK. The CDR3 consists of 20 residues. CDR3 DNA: TGTGCCAGCAGCCGACGTCCGGGGGAAACAGCTAGGCCATACACCGGGGAGCTGTTTTTT. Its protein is CASSRRPGETARPYTGELFF.

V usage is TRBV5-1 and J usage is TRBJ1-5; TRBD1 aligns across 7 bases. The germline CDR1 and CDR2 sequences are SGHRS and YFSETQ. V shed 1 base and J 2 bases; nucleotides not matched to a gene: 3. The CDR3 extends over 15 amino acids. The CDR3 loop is CASSLTGTGNQPQHF. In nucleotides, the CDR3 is TGCGCCAGCAGCTTGACCGGGACAGGCAATCAGCCCCAGCATTTT.

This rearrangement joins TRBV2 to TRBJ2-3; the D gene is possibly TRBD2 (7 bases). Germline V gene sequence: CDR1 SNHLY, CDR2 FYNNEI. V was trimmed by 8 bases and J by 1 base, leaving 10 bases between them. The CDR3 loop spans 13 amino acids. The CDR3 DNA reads TGTGCCAGCGAGGGGGGGGGCACAGATACGCAGTATTTT. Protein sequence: CASEGGGTDTQYF. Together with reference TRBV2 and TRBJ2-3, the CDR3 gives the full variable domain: EPEVTQTPSHQVTQMGQEVILRCVPISNHLYFYWYRQILGQKVEFLVSFYNNEISEKSEIFDDQFSVERPDGSNFTLKIRSTKLEDSAMYFCASEGGGTDTQYFGPGTRLTVL.

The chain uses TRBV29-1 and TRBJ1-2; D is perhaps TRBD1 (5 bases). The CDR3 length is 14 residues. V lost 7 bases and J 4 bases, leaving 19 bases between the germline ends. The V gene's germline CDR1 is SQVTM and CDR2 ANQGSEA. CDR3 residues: CSAPGQGGPYGYTF. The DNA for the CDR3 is TGCAGCGCCCCGGGGCAGGGAGGGCCCTATGGCTACACCTTC. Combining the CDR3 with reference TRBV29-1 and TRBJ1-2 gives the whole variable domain SAVISQKPSRDICQRGTSLTIQCQVDSQVTMMFWYRQQPGQSLTLIATANQGSEATYESGFVIDKFPISRPNLTFSTLTVSNMSPEDSSIYLCSAPGQGGPYGYTFGSGTRLTVV.

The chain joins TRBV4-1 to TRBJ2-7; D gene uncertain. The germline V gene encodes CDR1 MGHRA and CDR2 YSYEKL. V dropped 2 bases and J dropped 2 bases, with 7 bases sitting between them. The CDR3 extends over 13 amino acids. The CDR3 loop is CASSQSPAYEQYF. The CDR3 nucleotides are TGCGCCAGCAGCCAATCACCAGCCTACGAGCAGTACTTC.

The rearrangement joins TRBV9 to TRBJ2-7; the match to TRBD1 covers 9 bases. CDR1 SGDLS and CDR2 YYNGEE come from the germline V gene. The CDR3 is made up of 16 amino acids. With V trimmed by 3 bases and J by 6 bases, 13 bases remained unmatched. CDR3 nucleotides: TGTGCCAGCAGCGGAAGGCCCGGGACAGGGATTCGCGAGCAGTACTTC. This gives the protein CASSGRPGTGIREQYF. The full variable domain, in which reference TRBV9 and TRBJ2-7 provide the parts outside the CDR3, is DSGVTQTPKHLITATGQRVTLRCSPRSGDLSVYWYQQSLDQGLQFLIQYYNGEERAKGNILERFSAQQFPDLHSELNLSSLELGDSALYFCASSGRPGTGIREQYFGPGTRLTVT.

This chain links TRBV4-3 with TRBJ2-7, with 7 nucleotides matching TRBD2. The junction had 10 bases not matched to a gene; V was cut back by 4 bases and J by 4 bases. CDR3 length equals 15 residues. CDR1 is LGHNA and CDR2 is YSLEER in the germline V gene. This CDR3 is CASSRRGAGRYEQYF. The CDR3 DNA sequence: TGCGCCAGCAGCCGTAGGGGAGCGGGGAGGTACGAGCAGTACTTC.

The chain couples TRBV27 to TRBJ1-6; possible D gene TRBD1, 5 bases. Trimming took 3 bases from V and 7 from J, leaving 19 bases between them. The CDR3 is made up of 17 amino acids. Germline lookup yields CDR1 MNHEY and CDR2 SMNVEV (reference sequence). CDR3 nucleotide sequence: TGTGCCAGCAGTTTTCTATTCCAGGGAAGTGTAAATTCACCCCTCCACTTT. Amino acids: CASSFLFQGSVNSPLHF.

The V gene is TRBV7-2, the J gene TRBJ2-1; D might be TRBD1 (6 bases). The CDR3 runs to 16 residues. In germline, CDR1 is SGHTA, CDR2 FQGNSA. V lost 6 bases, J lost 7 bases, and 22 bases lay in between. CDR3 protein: CASRVIGQGLPNEQFF. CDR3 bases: TGTGCCAGCAGGGTGATAGGGCAGGGGCTCCCTAATGAGCAGTTCTTC.

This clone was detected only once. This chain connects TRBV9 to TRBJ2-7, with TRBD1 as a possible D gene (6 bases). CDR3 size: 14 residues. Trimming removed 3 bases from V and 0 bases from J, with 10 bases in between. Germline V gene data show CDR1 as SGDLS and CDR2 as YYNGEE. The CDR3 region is CASSAGTLSYEQYF. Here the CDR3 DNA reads TGTGCCAGCAGCGCCGGGACACTCTCCTACGAGCAGTACTTC.